This TCR beta chain is drawn from a study of cytomegalovirus exposure and HLA in healthy donors. Study conclusions and caveats: TCR beta chains numbering more than 150 were designated cytomegalovirus-associated.

PCR employed 60 Vbeta and 13 Jbeta primers. This table comes from immunoSEQ multiplex PCR, and its TCRdb copy is limited to in-frame clones, with some not included. Of about 180,000 clones in the sample, around 82% were seen once. This clone was seen a handful of times. Its antigen is still unknown. Sequenced input: PBMCs. The TCR comes from a woman in her twenties or thirties in good health and CMV-seropositive.

CDR3 protein: CASRRQCMGSPLHF. CDR3 DNA sequence: TGTGCCAGCAGGCGACAGTGCATGGGTTCACCCCTCCACTTT. The chain recombines TRBV21-1 with TRBJ1-6; the table gives TRBD1 as D, unverified against the DNA. TRBV21-1 is classified as a pseudogene. The CDR3 runs to 14 residues.